Each of the 8 T cell receptor beta chains below was sequenced from the same sample in a study of response to subunit inactivated influenza vaccine. In TCRdb, the RT-PCR reads were re-called with MiXCR into one record per CDR3 protein. The data show 150,000 to 200,000 distinct CDR3 sequences, approximately 12% seen once. These records were also assigned to another study, of T cells expressing NK-cell markers. From that paper: Scientists made TCR beta cDNA using 5'RACE template switching with UMIs.

This sample comprised CD8+ T cells sorted from PBMCs, obtained 11 to 12 days after vaccination. The receptors originated from a man aged 50-59 years who received an inactivated influenza vaccine.

V and J are TRBV4-2 and TRBJ2-3; D could derive from TRBD1 or TRBD2 (5 bases each). Trimming took off 4 bases at V and 2 bases at J, with 7 bases between the two ends. Germline V gene data show CDR1 as LGHNA and CDR2 as YNFKEQ. The CDR3 is 13 residues long. The CDR3 protein is CASSPGTTDTQYF. The DNA of the CDR3 is TGTGCCAGCAGCCCCGGGACCACAGATACGCAGTATTTT.

This rearrangement joins TRBV12-3 or TRBV12-4 to TRBJ2-5, with 11 bases matching TRBD1. The CDR3 is made up of 14 amino acids. Germline trimming cut 6 bases from V and 4 bases from J; bases unmatched to any gene: 4. Here the CDR3 reads CASSLGTGGETQYF. CDR3 DNA sequence: TGTGCCAGCAGCCTAGGGACAGGGGGAGAGACCCAGTACTTC.

V usage is TRBV20-1 and J usage is TRBJ2-7, with D possibly matching TRBD2 (5 bases). Trimming removed 6 bases at V and 3 bases at J, with 12 bases between. CDR1 and CDR2 (germline): DFQATT, SNEGSKA (reference sequence). The CDR3 length is 12 residues. The DNA of the CDR3 is TGCAGTGCCAGTGACGGGATCTACGAGCAGTACTTC. Protein: CSASDGIYEQYF.

The chain links TRBV24-1 to TRBJ1-5; D remains unclear. Germline V gene data show CDR1 as KGHDR and CDR2 as SFDVKD. The V gene lost 9 bases and the J gene lost 3 bases, with 14 bases spanning the gap. CDR3 length: 14 residues. CDR3 sequence reads: CATSGPGYNQPQHF. DNA of the CDR3: TGTGCCACCTCAGGTCCGGGGTACAATCAGCCCCAGCATTTT.

The rearrangement joins TRBV28 to TRBJ1-5; D is uncertain. The CDR3 contains 12 residues. Trimming took off 7 bases at V and 4 bases at J, with 8 bases between the two ends. Germline assignment: CDR1 MDHEN and CDR2 SYDVKM. The CDR3 region is CASTLWNQPQHF. DNA for the CDR3: TGTGCCAGCACCCTATGGAATCAGCCCCAGCATTTT.

This clonotype was seen many times. This chain joins TRBV19 and TRBJ1-2, with D maybe TRBD1 (5 bases). V was pared by 10 bases and J by 6 bases, with 12 bases between. The CDR3 runs 11 residues. Germline values: CDR1 LNHDA, CDR2 SQIVND (reference sequence). The CDR3 loop is CATPTRDGYTF. The DNA of the CDR3 is TGTGCCACCCCAACCAGGGATGGCTACACCTTC.

There are many counts of this clonotype. This rearrangement joins TRBV28 to TRBJ2-1; 8 nucleotides align to TRBD1. After removal of 3 bases from V and 0 bases from J, the junction contained 19 bases not matched to a gene. This CDR3 region has 21 residues. Germline CDR1 MDHEN, CDR2 SYDVKM. The CDR3: CASSFIPGQGEFGSSYNEQFF. DNA of the CDR3: TGTGCCAGCAGTTTTATCCCTGGACAGGGAGAATTTGGGAGCTCCTACAATGAGCAGTTCTTC.

This clonotype was detected only a few times. For the CDR3, the DNA is TGTGCCAGCAGTCACTCCCCGGGACTAGCGGGGTCTGCTAGCACAGATACGCAGTATTTT. Its translation: CASSHSPGLAGSASTDTQYF. The gene calls are TRBV12-3 or TRBV12-4 and TRBJ2-3, with TRBD2 matching 13 bases. With V trimmed by 5 bases and J by 0 bases, 14 bases remained unmatched. This CDR3 region has 20 residues.